The clone carrying this T cell receptor (beta chain) was seen a few times. What it recognizes is unknown. The junction departs from the called germline gene at one end, perhaps through a read error. Genomic DNA, serving as template, underwent TCR beta VDJ and CDR3 profiling. TCRdb ran MiXCR on the reads and lists one entry per CDR3 protein. The sample lists about 120,000 distinct CDR3 sequences; about 50% were seen once. The sample comes from a study of CD8+CD57+ T cells in acquired aplastic anemia. Study summary: Sorted cells (CD4+ and CD8+) yielded DNA amounts that averaged roughly 3.5 ug.

Regarding the study as a whole: Patients shared approximately 30 CD8+ CDR3 sequences with controls.

For sequencing, patients were chosen who had shown expansion of CD8+CD57+ cells by flow cytometry. The patients, all of them, had severe acquired aplastic anemia. Blood samples were obtained from patients who had received no prior therapy. CDR1 ENHRY and CDR2 SYGVKD come from the germline V gene. The CDR3 consists of 16 residues. The TCR originated in a human donor with aplastic anemia. The V call is TRBV10-3, the J call TRBJ2-3, with 8 bases matching TRBD2. The sequenced sample was sorted CD4+, CD8+, or CD8+CD57+ T cells (not recorded which) from PBMCs. CDR3: CASSFTRGGVTDTQYF. The CDR3 region has the DNA TGTGCCAGCAGTTTCACCCGGGGGGGAGTCACAGATACGCAGTATTTT.